This TCR beta chain derives from a study of PD-1 blockade in classical Hodgkin lymphoma. The CDR3 is 12 amino acids. Trimming removed 6 bases at V and 4 bases at J, with 7 bases between. Germline V gives CDR1 MNHNY, CDR2 SVGAGI (reference sequence). Findings of the study overall: Repertoire difference causes, possibly disease activity or prior therapy, remain undefined. In newly diagnosed patients, baseline TCR diversity was reportedly below that of healthy donors. There was a significant rise in CD4+ TCR diversity by C4D1, with no such rise for CD8+.

Every patient experienced relapse after autologous stem cell transplantation, and brentuximab vedotin exposure varied. TCRdb's copy holds only in-frame clones and misses some; the assay was immunoSEQ multiplex PCR. This table has about 14,000 clones, around 87% appearing once. On this clone: The antigen remains undetermined.

Sequencing used peripheral blood mononuclear cells (PBMCs), obtained at baseline. This rearrangement joins TRBV6-6 to TRBJ1-5; no clear D. The receptor was derived from a human donor with classical Hodgkin lymphoma. The CDR3 protein is CASRWMNQPQHF. The CDR3, as DNA: TGTGCCAGCAGATGGATGAATCAGCCCCAGCATTTT.